This TCR beta chain was obtained from a study of cytomegalovirus exposure and HLA in healthy donors. Germline CDR1 and CDR2: SGHTA and FQGNSA. The CDR3 is made up of 15 amino acids. The V gene end was trimmed by 1 base and the J gene end by 7 bases; junction bases not matched to a gene: 6. As for this clone: Its matching antigen is unknown.

With 60 Vbeta and 13 Jbeta primers, the PCR was carried out. Assay: immunoSEQ multiplex PCR; the TCRdb copy retains only in-frame clones and omits some. This table has 90,000 or so clones, 80% appearing once. Broader study findings: One cluster of highly shared sequence variants probably arose as a sequencing artifact. The sole available immune exposure information was CMV serostatus. Earlier analysis found most TCR beta V segments productive about 90% or about 30% of the time. It was reported in a later analysis that an Asian-associated ancestry cluster showed fewer N-insertions than the roughly 660-donor mean.

This rearrangement joins TRBV7-2 to TRBJ2-1, with TRBD2 matching 8 bases. The sequence was collected from a man in his fifties or sixties in good health and CMV-seropositive. Sample: PBMCs. In DNA form, the CDR3 reads TGTGCCAGCAGCTTAGACGGGAGGGGGTGGAATGAGCAGTTCTTC. This gives the protein CASSLDGRGWNEQFF. The full variable domain, its missing parts supplied by reference TRBV7-2 and TRBJ2-1, is GAGVSQSPSNKVTEKGKDVELRCDPISGHTALYWYRQSLGQGLEFLIYFQGNSAPDKSGLPSDRFSAERTGGSVSTLTIQRTQQEDSAVYLCASSLDGRGWNEQFFGPGTRLTVL.